The 24 T cell receptor beta chains presented below share a single source sample, sequenced in a study of CD8+CD57+ T cells in acquired aplastic anemia. TCR beta VDJ combinations and CDR3 sequences were profiled from genomic DNA. TCRdb passed the reads through MiXCR, listing each CDR3 protein once. The table shows 90,000 to 120,000 distinct CDR3 sequences, with 40% to 65% occurring only once. Sequencing input: sorted CD4+, CD8+, or CD8+CD57+ T cells (not recorded which) from PBMCs. The receptors were gathered from a human donor in good health, serving as a control.

This chain joins TRBV12-3 or TRBV12-4 and TRBJ1-5; D unresolved. This CDR3 region has 17 residues. Trimming removed 0 bases at V and 2 bases at J, with 14 bases between. As DNA, the CDR3 is TGTGCCAGCAGTTTAGCCCGGTCTGAGTGGCGCAATCAGCCCCAGCATTTT. It specifies CASSLARSEWRNQPQHF.

The CDR3 bases are TGTGCCACCAGCAGGGACAGGGAGGGCTACAATGAGCAGTATTTT. It encodes CATSRDREGYNEQYF. The chain uses TRBV15 and TRBJ2-3; tentative D call: TRBD1 (8 bases). Germline V lookup: CDR1 LNHNV, CDR2 YYDKDF (reference sequence). The CDR3 sequence is 15 residues long. The V gene lost 3 bases and the J gene lost 11 bases, with 21 bases spanning the gap. The full variable domain, rest sourced from reference TRBV15 and TRBJ2-3, is DAMVIQNPRYQVTQFGKPVTLSCSQTLNHNVMYWYQQKSSQAPKLLFHYYDKDFNNEADTPDNFQSRRPNTSFCFLDIRSPGLGDTAMYLCATSRDREGYNEQYFGPGTRLTVL.

V usage is TRBV5-1 and J usage is TRBJ2-7, with 9 bases aligning to TRBD1. The CDR3 covers 14 residues. Germline values: CDR1 SGHRS, CDR2 YFSETQ. V was pared by 4 bases and J by 5 bases, with 7 bases of the junction left unmatched. CDR3 amino acids: CASSPGTGRHEQYV. CDR3 sequence (DNA): TGCGCCAGCAGCCCAGGGACAGGGAGGCACGAGCAGTACGTC.

The chain uses TRBV19 and TRBJ1-2; 9 nucleotides agree with TRBD1. The CDR3 extends over 16 amino acids. Germline V CDR1 and CDR2: LNHDA, SQIVND (reference sequence). The J segment lost 3 bases and the V segment lost 6 bases, leaving 11 bases of the junction unmatched. Written as DNA, the CDR3 is TGTGCCAGTAGCTCGCTGCGGACAGGGGACGACTATGGCTACACCTTC. Protein: CASSSLRTGDDYGYTF.

This clonotype was detected ten times or more. The chain is built from TRBV7-2 and TRBJ2-7; a weak D match, TRBD1 (5 bases). The CDR3 length is 11 residues. The germline V and J ends were trimmed by 6 bases and 5 bases, with 8 bases remaining between them. The germline gives CDR1 SGHTA, CDR2 FQGNSA. The CDR3 nucleotides read TGTGCCAGCAGAGGGGAAAACGAGCAGTACTTC. This codes for CASRGENEQYF.

This clonotype was seen many times. The rearrangement uses TRBV11-3 and TRBJ2-7; possible D gene TRBD1, 5 bases. CDR1 SGHNT and CDR2 YENEEA come from the germline V gene. Trimming left V 1 base short and J 7 bases short, with 14 bases between. The CDR3 spans 14 residues. CDR3 bases: TGTGCCAGCAGCTTAGGCTCAGGGCTTCCTGAGCAGTACTTC. Translation: CASSLGSGLPEQYF.

The gene calls are TRBV11-1 and TRBJ2-3, with 13 bases identical to TRBD2. After removal of 8 bases from V and 5 bases from J, the junction contained 7 bases not matched to a gene. The V gene's germline CDR1 is SGHAT and CDR2 FQDESV (reference sequence). This CDR3 comprises 15 residues. The CDR3 sequence is CASATGLAGVDTQYF. The CDR3 coding sequence is TGTGCCAGCGCTACCGGACTAGCGGGAGTAGATACGCAGTATTTT.

This clonotype came up many times. The CDR3 here is CASSPPDRGHEQYF. In DNA, the CDR3 is TGTGCCAGCAGTCCCCCAGACAGGGGGCACGAGCAGTACTTC. V usage is TRBV27 and J usage is TRBJ2-7, with 10 bases lining up with TRBD1. CDR3 length: 14 amino acids. J was trimmed by 5 bases and V by 5 bases; bases with no gene match: 6. Germline values: CDR1 MNHEY, CDR2 SMNVEV (reference sequence).

V gene TRBV5-5 combines with J gene TRBJ2-7; D tentatively fits TRBD1 or TRBD2 (5 bases each). In germline, CDR1 is SGHKS, CDR2 YYEKEE (reference sequence). The CDR3 is made up of 15 amino acids. V was clipped by 3 bases and J by 3 bases, with 16 bases between them. Here the CDR3 reads CASSSDGSGGYEQYF. The DNA of the CDR3 is TGTGCCAGCAGCTCGGACGGAAGTGGGGGCTACGAGCAGTACTTC. The variable domain in full, completed from reference TRBV5-5 and TRBJ2-7, reads DAGVTQSPTHLIKTRGQQVTLRCSPISGHKSVSWYQQVLGQGPQFIFQYYEKEERGRGNFPDRFSARQFPNYSSELNVNALLLGDSALYLCASSSDGSGGYEQYFGPGTRLTVT.

This clonotype occurred once. The DNA of the CDR3 is TGTGCCAGCCGACCCGGGACCGATGATAATGAGCAGTTCTTC. It encodes CASRPGTDDNEQFF. This sequence joins TRBV19 and TRBJ2-1; perhaps D is TRBD1 or TRBD2 (5 bases each). The CDR3 spans 14 residues. V dropped 9 bases and J dropped 7 bases, with 19 bases sitting between them. Germline V gene sequence: CDR1 LNHDA, CDR2 SQIVND (reference sequence).

This clonotype was recorded at least ten times. V gene TRBV6-2 or TRBV6-3 combines with J gene TRBJ1-5, with TRBD1 as a possible D gene (5 bases). The germline V and J ends were trimmed by 2 bases and 2 bases, with 10 bases remaining between them. CDR3 length equals 15 residues. CDR1 and CDR2 (germline): MNHEY, SVGEGT. The CDR3 coding sequence is TGTGCCAGCAGTTACGCGGGGGAGGGCAATCAGCCCCAGCATTTT. Translated, it gives CASSYAGEGNQPQHF.

This clonotype appeared a few times. The chain recombines TRBV24-1 with TRBJ1-2; 8 positions match TRBD1. CDR3 size: 12 residues. Trimming cost V 7 bases and J 7 bases; bases outside gene matches: 4. Germline V lookup: CDR1 KGHDR, CDR2 SFDVKD. The CDR3 protein is CATRQGAGGYTF. In DNA, the CDR3 is TGTGCCACCAGGCAGGGGGCAGGTGGCTACACCTTC.

The CDR3 region is CASSPSSGGGSTGELFF. The CDR3, as DNA: TGTGCCAGCAGCCCCTCTAGCGGGGGGGGAAGCACCGGGGAGCTGTTTTTT. The chain carries TRBV7-8 and TRBJ2-2, with 12 positions matching TRBD2. Looked up from germline, CDR1 is SGHVS and CDR2 is FQNEAQ. CDR3 size: 17 residues. With 5 bases clipped from V and 4 bases from J, the junction kept 8 bases outside the gene matches.

The chain links TRBV9 to TRBJ1-3, with TRBD1 identical over 9 bases. Germline lookup yields CDR1 SGDLS and CDR2 YYNGEE. The CDR3 length is 15 residues. J lost 4 bases, V lost 10 bases, and 12 bases had no gene match. This chain's CDR3 is CAVPKGQGIGNTIYF. In nucleotides, the CDR3 is TGTGCCGTCCCAAAAGGACAGGGGATCGGAAACACCATATATTTT. The full variable domain, its missing parts supplied by reference TRBV9 and TRBJ1-3, is DSGVTQTPKHLITATGQRVTLRCSPRSGDLSVYWYQQSLDQGLQFLIQYYNGEERAKGNILERFSAQQFPDLHSELNLSSLELGDSALYFCAVPKGQGIGNTIYFGEGSWLTVV.

The genes are TRBV4-2 and TRBJ1-6; D might be TRBD1 (5 bases). V was clipped by 6 bases and J by 7 bases, with 13 bases between them. Germline V gene data show CDR1 as LGHNA and CDR2 as YNFKEQ. The CDR3 has 14 amino acids. CDR3 protein: CASSTGTANSPLHF. The CDR3 nucleotides read TGTGCCAGCAGTACCGGGACCGCGAATTCACCCCTCCACTTT.

The J gene is TRBJ1-1, the V gene TRBV24-1, with 8 bases aligning to TRBD1. The trim removed 6 bases at V and 0 bases at J, leaving 5 bases unmatched. Germline-derived CDR1 and CDR2 are KGHDR and SFDVKD. This CDR3 is 15 amino acids long. The CDR3 protein is CATSSQGGMNTEAFF. In DNA form, the CDR3 reads TGTGCCACCAGTTCACAGGGGGGTATGAACACTGAAGCTTTCTTT.

The sample holds one count of this clonotype. The chain joins TRBV10-1 to TRBJ2-1; 9 bases line up with TRBD1. The J segment lost 6 bases and the V segment lost 5 bases, leaving 8 bases of the junction unmatched. Per the germline V gene, CDR1 is WNHNN and CDR2 is SYGVQD (reference sequence). The CDR3 is made up of 15 amino acids. This chain's CDR3 is CASSPRTGATNEQFF. DNA of the CDR3: TGCGCCAGCAGTCCCCGGACAGGGGCCACCAATGAGCAGTTCTTC.

This clonotype was detected ten times or more. V usage is TRBV20-1 and J usage is TRBJ1-6; no clear D. The germline V gene has CDR1 DFQATT and CDR2 SNEGSKA (reference sequence). The CDR3 covers 16 residues. Trimming left V 3 bases short and J 0 bases short, with 12 bases between. The DNA of the CDR3 is TGCAGTGCTAGTCGTCCGGACCACTCCTATAATTCACCCCTCCACTTT. As protein: CSASRPDHSYNSPLHF.

V gene TRBV6-2 or TRBV6-3 combines with J gene TRBJ1-1; no reliable D call. This CDR3 is 12 amino acids long. The germline CDR1 and CDR2 sequences are MNHEY and SVGEGT. V was clipped by 5 bases and J by 5 bases, with 9 bases between them. CDR3 coding DNA: TGTGCCAGCAGTCTGGACTGGACTGAAGCTTTCTTT. Its protein product is CASSLDWTEAFF.

J is TRBJ2-7 and V is TRBV25-1, with 7 bases fitting TRBD1. The V segment lost 4 bases and the J segment 3 bases; nucleotides outside the gene matches: 9. The CDR3 is made up of 15 amino acids. Germline lookup yields CDR1 MGHDK and CDR2 SYGVNS. CDR3 coding DNA: TGTGCCAGCAGTGGGACGGACAGGTCCGTCTACGAGCAGTACTTC. The encoded protein is CASSGTDRSVYEQYF.

This clonotype was observed at least ten times. The chain employs TRBV14 and TRBJ1-1; D ambiguous. Germline V gene sequence: CDR1 SGHDN, CDR2 FVKESK. This CDR3 is built from 13 residues. V was pared by 0 bases and J by 8 bases, with 10 bases between. CDR3 bases: TGTGCCAGCAGCCAAGAGATGAGGGCGGAAGCTTTCTTT. This codes for CASSQEMRAEAFF.

V usage is TRBV7-2 and J usage is TRBJ2-5, with D possibly TRBD2 on 6 matching bases. Looked up from germline, CDR1 is SGHTA and CDR2 is FQGNSA. The length of the CDR3 is 13 residues. Trimming cost V 5 bases and J 5 bases, with 12 bases left between them. The CDR3 loop is CASSTTSTETQYF. The CDR3 coding sequence is TGTGCCAGCAGCACGACTAGTACGGAGACCCAGTACTTC.

The chain has TRBV10-3 and TRBJ2-7; maybe TRBD1 (5 bases). V dropped 6 bases and J dropped 2 bases, with 11 bases sitting between them. The CDR3 runs 13 residues. Per the germline V gene, CDR1 is ENHRY and CDR2 is SYGVKD. The CDR3 here is CAIRGQGTYEQYF. In DNA form, the CDR3 reads TGTGCCATCAGGGGGCAGGGCACCTACGAGCAGTACTTC.

This clonotype came up a few times. The V call is TRBV24-1, the J call TRBJ1-5; D is unresolved. Looked up from germline, CDR1 is KGHDR and CDR2 is SFDVKD. Trimming took 1 base from V and 12 from J, leaving 9 bases between them. The CDR3 sequence is 12 residues long. CDR3 loop: CATSDFPRIQHF. CDR3 nucleotide sequence: TGTGCCACCAGTGATTTCCCCCGGATCCAGCATTTT.